This T cell receptor (beta chain) was documented in a study of T cell responses to AZD1222 COVID-19 vaccine. Points from the study as a whole: Among AZD1222 vaccinees, only six were seropositive at baseline.

V dropped 0 bases and J dropped 5 bases, with 8 bases sitting between them. The germline V gene has CDR1 MNHEY and CDR2 SVGEGT. This CDR3 region has 14 residues. Only in-frame clones appear in the TCRdb table, and some are missing; sequencing was by immunoSEQ multiplex PCR. Of about 270,000 clones detected, 90% to 95% appear once; the ten largest clones hold around 0.57%. As regards this clone: Its specificity is not known.

The gene calls are TRBV6-2 or TRBV6-3 and TRBJ2-4, with D possibly being TRBD1 (5 bases). The TCR originated in an adult who received the AZD1222 COVID-19 vaccine. This specimen consisted of peripheral blood, obtained 28 days after the second AZD1222 dose. CDR3 bases: TGTGCCAGCAGTTACTCCAGGGTAGAAAACATTCAGTACTTC. Translating it yields CASSYSRVENIQYF.